This T cell receptor (beta chain) appears in the sequencing data of a study of T cell responses to AZD1222 COVID-19 vaccine. Investigators merged groups given second doses at roughly 4 or roughly 12 weeks. Data came from immunoSEQ multiplex PCR; TCRdb stores just in-frame clones and leaves some out. This table holds approximately 130,000 clones, approximately 82% found once. The receptor's source is an adult who received the AZD1222 COVID-19 vaccine. This material consisted of peripheral blood, taken 28 days after the second AZD1222 dose.

The CDR3 nucleotides read TGTGCCAGCAGCCCCCCGCTAGAGGTTAATGAGCAGTTCTTC. It is translated as CASSPPLEVNEQFF. The chain carries TRBV3-1 (or the pseudogene TRBV3-2) and TRBJ2-1; D is undetermined. V dropped 4 bases and J dropped 7 bases, with 14 bases sitting between them. This CDR3 region has 14 residues. Germline V gene sequence: CDR1 LGHDT, CDR2 YNNKEL (reference sequence).